The 26 T cell receptor beta chains in this list originate from one sample, sequenced in a study of regulatory T cells in long-lasting Graves disease. Described time point: newly diagnosed GD, antithyroid drugs for less than 3 months. From RNA extracted from PBMCs, the TCR library was made. Relying on iRepertoire HTBI primers and Arm-PCR of CDR3 regions, the team built TCR beta libraries. TCRdb reprocessed the multiplex PCR reads with MiXCR, giving one entry per CDR3 protein. The sample consists of 380,000 or so distinct CDR3 sequences, around 15% of them appearing once. The same data also contributed to another study, on T cells in Graves' hyperthyroidism and ophthalmopathy.

The source was peripheral blood mononuclear cells (PBMCs), collected at new diagnosis, from a patient treated with antithyroid drugs. The receptor set was obtained from a woman between 18 and 29 years old with Graves disease.

This chain's CDR3 is CASREQNRGINYGYTF. CDR3 nucleotide sequence: TGTGCCAGTAGAGAACAAAACAGGGGAATCAACTATGGCTACACCTTC. This chain connects TRBV19 to TRBJ1-2, with TRBD1 matching over 7 bases. The V and J ends lost 6 bases and 2 bases, in that order; junction bases with no gene match: 12. Germline V CDR1 and CDR2: LNHDA, SQIVND (reference sequence). The CDR3 is 16 residues long.

The J gene is TRBJ2-3, the V gene TRBV11-2; 10 nucleotides agree with TRBD2. The V and J ends lost 5 bases and 6 bases, in that order; junction bases with no gene match: 8. The V gene's germline CDR1 is SGHAT and CDR2 FQNNGV. This CDR3 is 15 amino acids long. CDR3 protein: CASSGRSGGADTQYF. CDR3 in DNA: TGTGCCAGCAGCGGACGAAGCGGGGGGGCGGATACGCAGTATTTT.

This clonotype was observed at least ten times. CDR3 DNA: TGCGCCAGCAGCCCCCGGTTTGGGGGAAGTGAGACCCAGTACTTC. Protein: CASSPRFGGSETQYF. This chain links TRBV5-1 with TRBJ2-5, with D perhaps given as TRBD1 or TRBD2 (5 bases each). Germline assignment: CDR1 SGHRS and CDR2 YFSETQ. This CDR3 is 15 amino acids long. The V end was cut by 4 bases, the J end by 5 bases, with 18 bases between.

This clonotype has at least ten counts. The V and J genes are TRBV20-1 and TRBJ2-7; D remains ambiguous. The CDR3 runs to 13 residues. V dropped 5 bases and J dropped 1 base, with 12 bases sitting between them. Germline assignment: CDR1 DFQATT and CDR2 SNEGSKA (reference sequence). The CDR3 sequence is CSAATDASYEQYF. In DNA form, the CDR3 reads TGCAGTGCTGCAACCGACGCATCCTACGAGCAGTACTTC.

This clonotype was observed at least ten times. The V call is TRBV2, the J call TRBJ2-1; D gene unclear. The CDR3 length is 12 residues. V was shortened by 4 bases and J by 6 bases, with 7 bases between the two germline ends. CDR1 is SNHLY and CDR2 is FYNNEI in the germline V gene. The CDR3 nucleotides read TGTGCCAGCAGTGGCGACTCCAATGAGCAGTTCTTC. Amino acid sequence: CASSGDSNEQFF.

This clonotype was counted at least ten times. V is TRBV30 and J is TRBJ1-1, with 10 nucleotides matching TRBD1. In germline, CDR1 is GTSNPN, CDR2 SVGIG (reference sequence). V was pared by 1 base and J by 2 bases, with 4 bases of the junction left unmatched. This CDR3 is 15 amino acids long. CDR3 nucleotides: TGTGCCTGGAGTGCGGGGGACAGGGGAAACACTGAAGCTTTCTTT. It encodes CAWSAGDRGNTEAFF. Full variable domain (rest looked up from reference TRBV30 and TRBJ1-1): SQTIHQWPATLVQPVGSPLSLECTVEGTSNPNLYWYRQAAGRGLQLLFYSVGIGQISSEVPQNLSASRPQDRQFILSSKKLLLSDSGFYLCAWSAGDRGNTEAFFGQGTRLTVV.

A few counts support this clonotype. V and J are TRBV25-1 and TRBJ1-4, with D hard to call. The length of the CDR3 is 14 residues. V was trimmed by 3 bases and J by 0 bases, leaving 5 bases between them. Per germline, CDR1 MGHDK and CDR2 SYGVNS. As DNA, the CDR3 is TGTGCCAGCAGTGATACGGCAACTAATGAAAAACTGTTTTTT. It yields the protein CASSDTATNEKLFF.

The table lists this clonotype with a few counts. CDR3 loop: CATRNLNTGELFF. For the CDR3, the DNA is TGTGCCACCCGTAACCTTAACACCGGGGAGCTGTTTTTT. J is TRBJ2-2 and V is TRBV24-1, with D hard to call. The CDR3 loop spans 13 amino acids. The germline V gene encodes CDR1 KGHDR and CDR2 SFDVKD. Trimming removed 9 bases at V and 2 bases at J, with 9 bases between.

A note on this clonotype: A much larger clone is a single base away; this may be a read error. The rearrangement joins TRBV2 to TRBJ1-1; D call uncertain. Germline V gives CDR1 SNHLY, CDR2 FYNNEI. Trimming left V 4 bases short and J 1 base short, with 7 bases between. The CDR3 loop spans 13 amino acids. The CDR3 loop reads CASSGPANTEAFF. Written as DNA, the CDR3 is TGTGCCAGCAGTGGTCCCGCGAACACTGAAGCTTTCTTT.

Comments on this clonotype: A much more abundant neighbour one base away suggests this may be a read error. The CDR3 sequence is CASSQSAGYGHTF. As DNA, the CDR3 is TGTGCCAGCAGCCAATCAGCAGGGTATGGCCACACCTTC. The chain employs TRBV16 and TRBJ1-2; D perhaps matches TRBD1 (5 bases). Germline-derived CDR1 and CDR2 are KGHSY and FQNENV. The length of the CDR3 is 13 residues.

This clonotype came up many times. This chain's CDR3 is CASHRGGAVGEQYF. DNA of the CDR3: TGTGCCAGCCATCGCGGGGGGGCGGTCGGGGAGCAGTACTTC. The rearrangement joins TRBV12-3 or TRBV12-4 to TRBJ2-7; the match to TRBD2 covers 9 bases. CDR3 length: 14 residues. J was trimmed by 7 bases and V by 8 bases; bases with no gene match: 12.

The chain is built from TRBV27 and TRBJ2-2; D perhaps matches TRBD1 (6 bases). The CDR3 runs to 18 residues. Between the trimmed V and J ends, which lost 1 base and 2 bases, there was a span of 17 bases. CDR1 and CDR2 from the germline V gene are MNHEY and SMNVEV (reference sequence). CDR3 nucleotides: TGTGCCAGCAGTTTATGGATTACGGGGACAAGAAACACCGGGGAGCTGTTTTTT. Its protein is CASSLWITGTRNTGELFF.

This clonotype was counted between two and nine times. V gene TRBV19 combines with J gene TRBJ1-5, with TRBD1 as a possible D gene (6 bases). V was clipped by 6 bases and J by 0 bases, with 12 bases between them. The germline gives CDR1 LNHDA, CDR2 SQIVND (reference sequence). There are 15 residues in the CDR3. The CDR3 nucleotides are TGTGCCAGTAGGACCCTACAGGGTAGCAATCAGCCCCAGCATTTT. This translates into CASRTLQGSNQPQHF.

On this clonotype itself: This may stem from a read error, because a much larger clone lies one nucleotide away. The chain has TRBV28 and TRBJ1-2; the match to TRBD1 covers 7 bases. The CDR3 is made up of 14 amino acids. Looked up from germline, CDR1 is MDHEN and CDR2 is SYDVKM. CDR3 amino acids: CASSTPGGGGGFTF. CDR3 nucleotide sequence: TGTGCCAGCAGTACCCCTGGAGGGGGCGGTGGCTTCACCTTC.

This clonotype was detected ten times or more. The chain recombines TRBV20-1 with TRBJ2-3, with TRBD2 matching 9 bases. CDR1 is DFQATT, CDR2 SNEGSKA, per germline (reference sequence). Trimming took 4 bases from V and 5 from J; bases not matched to a gene: 16. This CDR3 is built from 17 residues. This CDR3 is CSAIVGGSSGRLDTQYF. The CDR3 DNA follows: TGCAGTGCTATTGTCGGAGGGTCAAGCGGGAGGCTAGATACGCAGTATTTT.

This clonotype was seen a handful of times. CDR3 in DNA: TGTGCCAGCGACGCGGGACAGGTCTATGGCTACACCTTC. Protein: CASDAGQVYGYTF. The chain has TRBV6-1 and TRBJ1-2; 8 bases are a match to TRBD1. There are 13 residues in the CDR3. Germline CDR1 MNHNS, CDR2 SASEGT. The V and J ends lost 8 bases and 4 bases, in that order; junction bases with no gene match: 6.

This clonotype was picked up many times. This sequence joins TRBV12-3 or TRBV12-4 and TRBJ1-6, with TRBD1 matching over 10 bases. V shed 0 bases and J 10 bases; nucleotides not matched to a gene: 6. The CDR3 has 16 residues. CDR3 nucleotide sequence: TGTGCCAGCAGTTTAGCGACAGGGGGCCGCTACTCACCCCTCCACTTT. It codes for CASSLATGGRYSPLHF.

This clonotype was seen at least ten times. The rearrangement links TRBV2 to TRBJ1-1; D possibly corresponds to TRBD1 (5 bases). This CDR3 has 14 amino acids. Germline V gives CDR1 SNHLY, CDR2 FYNNEI. V lost 8 bases and J lost 1, with 14 bases in between. The CDR3 protein is CASGLTTENTEAFF. The CDR3 DNA reads TGTGCCAGCGGTTTGACGACAGAGAACACTGAAGCTTTCTTT.

This clonotype has ten or more counts. The chain links TRBV7-9 to TRBJ1-2, with 7 bases that match TRBD1. V shed 5 bases and J 6 bases; nucleotides not matched to a gene: 12. The germline gives CDR1 SEHNR, CDR2 FQNEAQ (reference sequence). The CDR3 sequence is 15 residues long. The CDR3 here is CASSPGSGGRHGYTF. In nucleotides, the CDR3 is TGTGCCAGCAGCCCCGGATCAGGGGGAAGGCATGGCTACACCTTC. The complete variable domain, with remaining parts taken from reference TRBV7-9 and TRBJ1-2, reads DTGVSQNPRHKITKRGQNVTFRCDPISEHNRLYWYRQTLGQGPEFLTYFQNEAQLEKSRLLSDRFSAERPKGSFSTLEIQRTEQGDSAMYLCASSPGSGGRHGYTFGSGTRLTVV.

This sequence joins TRBV7-9 and TRBJ2-7, with 10 bases aligning to TRBD2. CDR1 is SEHNR and CDR2 is FQNEAQ in the germline V gene (reference sequence). CDR3 length: 19 amino acids. Trimming at V came to 4 bases and at J to 5 bases, leaving 20 bases not matched to a gene. The CDR3 nucleotides are TGTGCCAGCAGCTCGAACCTACTAAGGAGCGGGAGGGGTTCAGACGAGCAGTACTTC. It is translated as CASSSNLLRSGRGSDEQYF.

This clonotype showed up many times. The gene calls are TRBV20-1 and TRBJ2-5; the D call may be TRBD1 or TRBD2 (7 bases each). The CDR3 totals 13 residues. Germline CDR1 reads DFQATT; CDR2 reads SNEGSKA (reference sequence). Trimming removed 0 bases from V and 11 bases from J, with 16 bases in between. The chain's CDR3 is CSARDLQGGVQYF. The CDR3 nucleotides read TGCAGTGCTAGAGATCTTCAGGGGGGGGTTCAGTACTTC.

This clonotype was seen many times. CDR3 sequence reads: CSASPLLASYEQYF. CDR3 nucleotides: TGCAGTGCTAGTCCTCTGCTAGCGAGCTACGAGCAGTACTTC. The chain is built from TRBV20-1 and TRBJ2-7; possible D gene TRBD2, 6 bases. This CDR3 has 14 amino acids. Trimming left V 3 bases short and J 3 bases short, with 15 bases between. CDR1 is DFQATT and CDR2 is SNEGSKA in the germline V gene (reference sequence).

This clonotype has more than one count but fewer than ten. This may come from a read error, since a much larger clone is one base off. This chain connects TRBV11-2 to TRBJ2-2; 7 nucleotides agree with TRBD2. CDR1 is SGHAT and CDR2 is FQNNGV in the germline V gene. This CDR3 spans 16 amino acids. V trimming: 3 bases; J trimming: 5 bases; junction bases outside the gene matches: 9. CDR3 residues: CASSFGGGSGTGELFF. CDR3 DNA: TGTGCCAGCAGCTTTGGTGGCGGGAGTGGAACCGGGGAGCTGTTTTTT.

This clonotype was counted at least ten times. V is TRBV12-3 or TRBV12-4 and J is TRBJ2-2; 9 positions agree with TRBD2. Unmatched junction bases numbered 15, after V lost 3 bases and J lost 7 bases. CDR3 length: 18 residues. Here the CDR3 reads CASSLIERFSGSDGELFF. CDR3 nucleotides: TGTGCCAGCAGTTTGATCGAGAGGTTTAGCGGGAGTGACGGGGAGCTGTTTTTT.

This clonotype was seen more than once but under ten times. The chain is built from TRBV28 and TRBJ1-3, with D uncertain. The CDR3 runs 16 residues. Germline loops: CDR1 MDHEN, CDR2 SYDVKM. Trimming removed 6 bases at V and 2 bases at J, with 17 bases between. Here the CDR3 reads CASRVRQGRPGNTIYF. Here the CDR3 DNA reads TGTGCCAGCAGAGTGCGACAAGGAAGACCTGGAAACACCATATATTTT.

The V call is TRBV5-1, the J call TRBJ1-2; 8 nucleotides line up with TRBD1. Per the germline V gene, CDR1 is SGHRS and CDR2 is YFSETQ. Losses at the gene ends were 4 bases for V and 5 bases for J; bases not matched to a gene: 10. The CDR3 consists of 15 residues. CDR3 residues: CASSGGTGADYGYTF. The DNA for the CDR3 is TGCGCCAGCAGCGGCGGGACAGGCGCTGATTATGGCTACACCTTC.